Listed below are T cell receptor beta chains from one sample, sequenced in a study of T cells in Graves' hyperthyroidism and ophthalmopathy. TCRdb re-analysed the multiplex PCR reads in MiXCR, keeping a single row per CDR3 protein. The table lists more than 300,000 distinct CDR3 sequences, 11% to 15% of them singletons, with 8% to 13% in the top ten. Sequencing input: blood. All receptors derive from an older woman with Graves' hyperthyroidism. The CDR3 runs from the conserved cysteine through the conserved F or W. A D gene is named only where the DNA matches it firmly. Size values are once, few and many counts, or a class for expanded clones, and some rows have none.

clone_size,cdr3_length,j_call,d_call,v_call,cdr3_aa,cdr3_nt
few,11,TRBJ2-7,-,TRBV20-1,CSARVVGEQYF,TGCAGTGCCCGAGTCGTGGGAGAGCAGTACTTC
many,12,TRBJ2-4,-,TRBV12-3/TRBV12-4,CASSLNRPFQYF,TGTGCCAGCAGTTTAAACAGGCCTTTTCAGTACTTC
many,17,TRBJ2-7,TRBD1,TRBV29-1,CSVTTGPRPRHSYEQYF,TGCAGCGTTACGACAGGGCCCCGTCCACGCCACTCCTACGAGCAGTACTTC
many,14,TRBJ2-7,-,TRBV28,CASSFYGDTYEQYF,TGTGCCAGCAGTTTCTACGGGGACACCTACGAGCAGTACTTC
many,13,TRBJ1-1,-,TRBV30,CAGTWGGNTEAFF,TGTGCCGGAACTTGGGGGGGGAACACTGAAGCTTTCTTT
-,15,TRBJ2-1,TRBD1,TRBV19,CASNAGGFSYNEQFF,TGTGCCAGTAACGCAGGGGGCTTCTCCTACAATGAGCAGTTCTTC
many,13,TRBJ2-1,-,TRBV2,CASSVKGYNEQFF,TGTGCCAGCAGTGTTAAGGGCTACAATGAGCAGTTCTTC
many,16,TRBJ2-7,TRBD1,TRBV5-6,CASRYAGTGGLYEQYF,TGTGCCAGCAGGTACGCCGGGACAGGGGGCCTCTACGAGCAGTACTTC
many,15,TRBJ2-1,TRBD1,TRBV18,CASSPDRGSYNEQFF,TGTGCCAGCTCACCCGACAGGGGCTCCTACAATGAGCAGTTCTTC
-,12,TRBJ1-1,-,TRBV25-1,CASGEGNTEAFF,TGTGCCAGCGGGGAGGGGAACACTGAAGCTTTCTTT
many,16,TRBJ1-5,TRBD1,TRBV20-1,CSARDQGAFSNQPQHF,TGCAGTGCTAGAGATCAGGGGGCTTTCAGCAATCAGCCCCAGCATTTT
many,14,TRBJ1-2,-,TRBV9,CASSPRQSWDGYTF,TGTGCCAGCAGCCCCAGACAGAGTTGGGATGGCTACACCTTC
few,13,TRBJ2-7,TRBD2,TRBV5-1,CASTLAGLREQYF,TGCGCCAGCACCTTAGCGGGACTGCGCGAGCAGTACTTC
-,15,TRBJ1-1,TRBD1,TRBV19,CASQDRGRGNTEAFF,TGTGCCAGCCAGGACAGGGGGCGTGGGAACACTGAAGCTTTCTTT
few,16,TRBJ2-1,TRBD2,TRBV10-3,CATKPESGKGYNEQFF,TGTGCCACTAAACCGGAGAGCGGGAAGGGCTACAATGAGCAGTTCTTC
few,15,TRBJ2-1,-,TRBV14,CASTARGGSYNEQFF,TGTGCCAGCACCGCTCGTGGCGGCTCCTACAATGAGCAGTTCTTC
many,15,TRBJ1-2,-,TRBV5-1,CASSRSGSGSDGYTF,TGCGCCAGCAGCCGCAGCGGGAGCGGGAGTGATGGCTACACCTTC
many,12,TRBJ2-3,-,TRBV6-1,CASSGDTDTQYF,TGTGCCAGCAGCGGAGACACAGATACGCAGTATTTT
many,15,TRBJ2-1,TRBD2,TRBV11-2,CASSLEAGIYNEQFF,TGTGCCAGCAGCTTAGAAGCGGGGATCTACAATGAGCAGTTCTTC
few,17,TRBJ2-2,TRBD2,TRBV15,CATSRDQGLPNTGELFF,TGTGCCACCAGCAGAGATCAGGGACTACCTAACACCGGGGAGCTGTTTTTT
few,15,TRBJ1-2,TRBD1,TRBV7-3,CASSSGTGGADGYTF,TGTGCCAGCAGCTCCGGGACAGGGGGAGCGGATGGCTACACCTTC
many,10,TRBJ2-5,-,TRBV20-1,CSAGLATQYF,TGCAGTGCAGGCCTTGCGACCCAGTACTTC
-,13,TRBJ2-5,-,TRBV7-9,CASSRGPFGVPYF,TGTGCCAGCAGCCGGGGGCCCTTTGGGGTTCCGTACTTC
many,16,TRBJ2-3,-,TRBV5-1,CASSLASIGGTDTQYF,TGCGCCAGCAGCTTGGCGTCAATCGGGGGCACAGATACGCAGTATTTT
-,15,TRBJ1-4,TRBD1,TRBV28,CASRDPGQGAGKLFF,TGTGCCAGCAGAGATCCGGGACAGGGGGCGGGAAAACTGTTTTTT
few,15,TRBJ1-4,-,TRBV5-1,CASSPSQTTNEKLVF,TGCGCCAGCAGCCCATCACAGACGACGAATGAAAAACTGGTTTTT